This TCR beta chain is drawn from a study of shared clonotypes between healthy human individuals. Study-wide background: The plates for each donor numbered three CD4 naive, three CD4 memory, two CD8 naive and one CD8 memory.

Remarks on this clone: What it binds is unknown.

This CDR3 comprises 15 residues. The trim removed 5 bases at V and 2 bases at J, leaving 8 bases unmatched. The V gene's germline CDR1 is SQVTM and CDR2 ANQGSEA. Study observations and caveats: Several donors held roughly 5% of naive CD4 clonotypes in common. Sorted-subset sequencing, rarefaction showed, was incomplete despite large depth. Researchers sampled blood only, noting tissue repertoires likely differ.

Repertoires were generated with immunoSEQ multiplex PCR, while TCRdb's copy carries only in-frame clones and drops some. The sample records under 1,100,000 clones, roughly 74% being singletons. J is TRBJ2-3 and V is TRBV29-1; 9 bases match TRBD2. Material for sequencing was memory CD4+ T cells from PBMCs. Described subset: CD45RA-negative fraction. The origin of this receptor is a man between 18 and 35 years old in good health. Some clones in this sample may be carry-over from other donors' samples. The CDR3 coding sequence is TGCAGCGTTACCCGGACTAGCGACCCCACAGATACGCAGTATTTT. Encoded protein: CSVTRTSDPTDTQYF.